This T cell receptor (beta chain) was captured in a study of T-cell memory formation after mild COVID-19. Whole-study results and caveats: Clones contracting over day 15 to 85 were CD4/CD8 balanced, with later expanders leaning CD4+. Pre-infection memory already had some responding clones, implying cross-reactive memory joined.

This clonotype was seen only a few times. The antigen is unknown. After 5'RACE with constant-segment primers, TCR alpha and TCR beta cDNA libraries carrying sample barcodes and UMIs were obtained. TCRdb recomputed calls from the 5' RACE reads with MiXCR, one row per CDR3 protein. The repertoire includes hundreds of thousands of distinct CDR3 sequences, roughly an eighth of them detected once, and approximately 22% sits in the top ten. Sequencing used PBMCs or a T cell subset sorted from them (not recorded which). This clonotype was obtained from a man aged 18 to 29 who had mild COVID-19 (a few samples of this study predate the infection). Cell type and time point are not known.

CDR3 protein: CASSSGQGVEKLFF. The CDR3 bases are TGTGCCAGCAGTTCCGGACAGGGGGTTGAAAAACTGTTTTTT. The chain has TRBV27 and TRBJ1-4; 10 bases are a match to TRBD1. The CDR3 contains 14 residues. Germline CDR1 and CDR2: MNHEY and SMNVEV (reference sequence). After removal of 4 bases from V and 7 bases from J, the junction contained 3 bases not matched to a gene.